Listed here are 23 T cell receptor beta chains from one sample, sequenced in a study of T cell repertoires in MIS-A myocarditis. Assay: immunoSEQ multiplex PCR; the TCRdb copy retains only in-frame clones and omits some. The sample has around 6,000 clones; 75% to 80% are singletons. Source material: interventricular septum heart tissue obtained at autopsy. These receptors originate from a man younger than 35 with fulminant myocarditis from multisystem inflammatory syndrome in adults (MIS-A) after COVID-19.

The chain joins TRBV11-2 to TRBJ1-5; D call uncertain. Germline assignment: CDR1 SGHAT and CDR2 FQNNGV. This CDR3 contains 16 residues. Trimming removed 1 base from V and 0 bases from J, with 10 bases in between. The CDR3 loop is CASSLVSGSSNQPQHF. Here the CDR3 DNA reads TGTGCCAGCAGCTTAGTTAGTGGCAGTAGCAATCAGCCCCAGCATTTT.

Turning to this clone: The identical CDR3 is also encoded by other nucleotide sequences in the sample. The chain uses TRBV24-1 and TRBJ2-1, with D perhaps TRBD2 (6 bases). V shed 1 base and J shed 13 bases, with 10 bases lying between them. CDR3 length: 12 residues. Germline values: CDR1 KGHDR, CDR2 SFDVKD. DNA for the CDR3: TGTGCCACCAGTGATTTTCGGGGGTCTCAGTTCTTC. Translation gives CATSDFRGSQFF.

The genes are TRBV7-8 and TRBJ1-2, with 7 bases identical to TRBD1. CDR3 length: 16 amino acids. CDR1 and CDR2 (germline): SGHVS, FQNEAQ. V dropped 2 bases and J dropped 5; count of bases not matched to a gene: 11. Here the CDR3 reads CASSLSPGQKEYGYTF. In nucleotides, the CDR3 is TGTGCCAGCAGCTTAAGCCCGGGACAGAAGGAGTATGGCTACACCTTC. The full variable domain, completed using reference TRBV7-8 and TRBJ1-2, is GAGVSQSPRYKVAKRGQDVALRCDPISGHVSLFWYQQALGQGPEFLTYFQNEAQLDKSGLPSDRFFAERPEGSVSTLKIQRTQQEDSAVYLCASSLSPGQKEYGYTFGSGTRLTVV.

The V gene is TRBV5-6, the J gene TRBJ2-7, with D unclear. V lost 3 bases and J 11 bases, leaving 15 bases between the germline ends. This CDR3 spans 12 amino acids. CDR1 and CDR2 from the germline V gene are SGHDT and YYEEEE. CDR3 in DNA: TGTGCCAGCAGCTCTGGCGACGGTCCGGAGTACTTC. Protein: CASSSGDGPEYF.

This chain uses TRBV19 with TRBJ2-3; D is uncertain. The CDR3 runs to 14 residues. Germline CDR1 LNHDA, CDR2 SQIVND (reference sequence). Trimming took off 8 bases at V and 2 bases at J, with 14 bases between the two ends. The CDR3 DNA reads TGTGCCAGTTCGTGGGAATACAACACAGATACGCAGTATTTT. Translated, it gives CASSWEYNTDTQYF.

V usage is TRBV12-3 or TRBV12-4 and J usage is TRBJ1-6; D remains ambiguous. The V end was cut by 3 bases, the J end by 8 bases, with 8 bases between. The CDR3 loop spans 13 amino acids. The CDR3 bases are TGTGCCAGCAGTTTGGCGGCGGATTCACCCCTCCACTTT. Protein sequence: CASSLAADSPLHF.

The genes are TRBV2 and TRBJ1-2; TRBD1 matches at 7 bases. The germline V gene has CDR1 SNHLY and CDR2 FYNNEI. CDR3 length: 14 amino acids. J lost 5 bases, V lost 2 bases, and 5 bases had no gene match. The CDR3, as DNA: TGTGCCAGCAGTGAAACAGGGGAGGGATATGGCTACACCTTC. Translation: CASSETGEGYGYTF.

V gene TRBV12-3 or TRBV12-4 combines with J gene TRBJ1-2; D not certain. The V end was cut by 1 base, the J end by 2 bases, with 5 bases between. The CDR3 runs to 13 residues. CDR3 nucleotide sequence: TGTGCCAGCAGTTTAGGAGGGAACTATGGCTACACCTTC. Residues: CASSLGGNYGYTF.

The rearrangement uses TRBV6-5 and TRBJ2-7; possible D gene TRBD1, 5 bases. Germline values: CDR1 MNHEY, CDR2 SVGAGI. The CDR3 sequence is 14 residues long. V dropped 6 bases and J dropped 2 bases, with 14 bases sitting between them. The CDR3 bases are TGTGCCAGCAGAGTAGTGCAGGACACCTACGAGCAGTACTTC. As protein: CASRVVQDTYEQYF.

The chain uses TRBV10-2 and TRBJ1-2; 7 bases map to TRBD1. The CDR3 runs to 14 residues. V dropped 6 bases and J dropped 0; count of bases not matched to a gene: 4. Per germline, CDR1 WSHSY and CDR2 SAAADI. In DNA form, the CDR3 reads TGCGCCAGCAGGGACAGGCCTACTAACTATGGCTACACCTTC. It specifies CASRDRPTNYGYTF.

The DNA of the CDR3 is TGTGCCAGCAGCTTAGACGGGGCCTGGGATACTGAAGCTTTCTTT. Translation: CASSLDGAWDTEAFF. This chain connects TRBV11-2 to TRBJ1-1, with a weak D call TRBD1 (5 bases). In germline, CDR1 is SGHAT, CDR2 FQNNGV. The ends were cut back, 0 bases at V and 5 bases at J, with 13 bases in the middle. The CDR3 loop spans 15 amino acids.

This sequence joins TRBV2 and TRBJ2-7, with D possibly TRBD2 on 7 matching bases. This CDR3 region has 13 residues. Germline CDR1 and CDR2: SNHLY and FYNNEI. Trimming cost V 3 bases and J 2 bases, with 8 bases left between them. CDR3 sequence reads: CASSERGPYEQYF. CDR3 DNA sequence: TGTGCCAGCAGTGAGCGGGGGCCCTACGAGCAGTACTTC.

V and J are TRBV7-2 and TRBJ2-5; 7 bases map to TRBD2. CDR1 is SGHTA, CDR2 FQGNSA, per germline. The CDR3 loop spans 15 amino acids. J lost 0 bases, V lost 3 bases, and 4 bases had no gene match. DNA for the CDR3: TGTGCCAGCAGCTTCCAAAGCGGGGACCAAGAGACCCAGTACTTC. Amino acid sequence: CASSFQSGDQETQYF. The full variable domain, in which reference TRBV7-2 and TRBJ2-5 provide the parts outside the CDR3, is GAGVSQSPSNKVTEKGKDVELRCDPISGHTALYWYRQSLGQGLEFLIYFQGNSAPDKSGLPSDRFSAERTGGSVSTLTIQRTQQEDSAVYLCASSFQSGDQETQYFGPGTRLLVL.

This clone was seen a single time. This rearrangement joins TRBV7-8 to TRBJ2-1; 12 bases align to TRBD1. Germline CDR1 and CDR2: SGHVS and FQNEAQ. The CDR3 totals 15 residues. V lost 5 bases, J lost 8 bases, and 7 bases stayed unmatched. This chain's CDR3 is CASSRPGQGAHEQFF. CDR3 DNA sequence: TGTGCCAGCAGCAGACCGGGACAGGGGGCGCATGAGCAGTTCTTC.

This clone was recorded a few times. The rearrangement joins TRBV29-1 to TRBJ2-2; TRBD2 might be the D (6 bases). The germline gives CDR1 SQVTM, CDR2 ANQGSEA. This CDR3 region has 17 residues. Trimming removed 1 base from V and 1 base from J, with 16 bases in between. The CDR3 is CSVEGITGTENTGELFF. The CDR3 DNA reads as TGCAGCGTTGAAGGCATTACCGGGACTGAGAACACCGGGGAGCTGTTTTTT.

This sequence joins TRBV2 and TRBJ2-7, with D perhaps TRBD1 (5 bases). Germline V gives CDR1 SNHLY, CDR2 FYNNEI. The CDR3 loop spans 11 amino acids. V lost 7 bases and J 5 bases, leaving 9 bases between the germline ends. Here the CDR3 reads CASKIRDEQYF. CDR3 in DNA: TGTGCCAGCAAGATCAGGGACGAGCAGTACTTC.

The chain links TRBV9 to TRBJ2-7; 9 nucleotides line up with TRBD1. The V and J ends lost 1 base and 2 bases, in that order; junction bases with no gene match: 4. Germline V gene data show CDR1 as SGDLS and CDR2 as YYNGEE. There are 15 residues in the CDR3. CDR3 nucleotides: TGTGCCAGCAGCGTACTGGACAGGGGTCCCTACGAGCAGTACTTC. It specifies CASSVLDRGPYEQYF.

The chain's CDR3 is CGVWLGDRQFF. In DNA, the CDR3 is TGTGGCGTGTGGCTAGGTGATCGGCAGTTCTTC. The rearrangement joins TRBV5-4 to TRBJ2-1; D is ambiguous. From germline, CDR1 is SGHNT and CDR2 YYREEE (reference sequence). The CDR3 is 11 amino acids.

V and J are TRBV5-5 and TRBJ2-3, with D perhaps TRBD2 (6 bases). V shed 0 bases and J shed 0 bases, with 8 bases lying between them. Germline V gene data show CDR1 as SGHKS and CDR2 as YYEKEE (reference sequence). The CDR3 covers 15 residues. CDR3 region: CASSLGGGSTDTQYF. DNA for the CDR3: TGTGCCAGCAGCTTGGGTGGGGGGAGCACAGATACGCAGTATTTT.

The chain employs TRBV4-1 and TRBJ2-1; tentative D call: TRBD2 (6 bases). This CDR3 spans 18 amino acids. CDR1 is MGHRA, CDR2 YSYEKL, per germline. Trimming took 2 bases from V and 7 from J, leaving 24 bases between them. CDR3 bases: TGCGCCAGCAGCCAACGCCCTGGGGTGGGCGGGGATTCGAATGAGCAGTTCTTC. Protein: CASSQRPGVGGDSNEQFF.

The rearrangement uses TRBV5-1 and TRBJ2-7, with D uncertain. The CDR3 consists of 12 residues. CDR1 is SGHRS, CDR2 YFSETQ, per germline. V lost 2 bases and J lost 0, with 3 bases in between. CDR3 sequence reads: CASSLNSYEQYF. CDR3 nucleotides: TGCGCCAGCAGCTTAAACTCCTACGAGCAGTACTTC.

The chain uses TRBV14 and TRBJ1-1; weak D call: TRBD1 (5 bases). Looked up from germline, CDR1 is SGHDN and CDR2 is FVKESK. V gave up 1 base and J gave up 7 bases, with 7 bases separating them. This CDR3 region has 12 residues. CDR3 sequence: CASSQVGGEAFF. In DNA form, the CDR3 reads TGTGCCAGCAGCCAAGTCGGGGGTGAAGCTTTCTTT. The full variable domain, with the rest looked up from reference TRBV14 and TRBJ1-1, is EAGVTQFPSHSVIEKGQTVTLRCDPISGHDNLYWYRRVMGKEIKFLLHFVKESKQDESGMPNNRFLAERTGGTYSTLKVQPAELEDSGVYFCASSQVGGEAFFGQGTRLTVV.

This clone was picked up a small number of times. This rearrangement joins TRBV7-2 to TRBJ1-6, with TRBD1 as a possible D gene (5 bases). The CDR3 runs 16 residues. The V gene's germline CDR1 is SGHTA and CDR2 FQGNSA. The V end was cut by 0 bases, the J end by 6 bases, with 12 bases between. CDR3 amino acids: CASSLAGEARNSPLHF. CDR3 bases: TGTGCCAGCAGCTTAGCAGGGGAGGCCCGTAATTCACCCCTCCACTTT.